This TCR beta chain was recovered during a study of response to subunit inactivated influenza vaccine (dated by TCRdb to the late 2010s). Some background on the complete study: Deep quantitative profiling of the T cell receptor repertoire was used in the study to follow responses to a trivalent subunit inactivated influenza vaccine.

Between the V and J ends, shortened by 1 base and 0 bases respectively, the junction contains 8 bases. CDR1 and CDR2, looked up from the germline V gene (reference sequence), are LNHDA and SQIVND. Its CDR3 holds 15 amino acids, cysteine through phenylalanine. The kept DNA is CDR3 alone, 45 bases in frame from the first base. General study outcomes and caveats: It was suggested by the authors that each seasonal influenza vaccination may recruit only a limited number of new T cells.

Library preparation employed RT-PCR. These reads were obtained on an Illumina HiSeq 2500. TCRdb trimmed public reads at Q25 via fastp, called clones via MiXCR and kept in-frame beta chains. Each CDR3 protein gets just one entry, which takes the most common genes and DNA from the rows behind it. This sample comprises 400,000 to 650,000 distinct CDR3 sequences, under 8.5% of them detected only once. 10% to 15% of the sample is held by the ten biggest clonotypes. Remarks on this clonotype: The clone's antigen remains unknown. Qualities for individual bases were not recorded, and no much larger clone is one base off.

Rearrangement joined TRBV19 to TRBJ2-3; TRBD2 could be the D gene, as 5 bases match. The receptor was isolated from a man aged 50 to 69 who received an inactivated influenza vaccine. Donor details come from another sample of the same person, matched by shared clones. The material was PBMCs from blood, obtained around 2 years after vaccination. The DNA sequence reads TGTGCCAGTAGTATAGTCGGCGGGAGCACAGATACGCAGTATTTT. Its product reads: CASSIVGGSTDTQYF.